The clone carrying this T cell receptor beta chain occurred many times. These data are taken from a study of regulatory T cells in long-lasting Graves disease. Construction of TCR beta libraries relied on iRepertoire HTBI primers and on Arm-PCR targeting CDR3 regions. TCRdb called the multiplex PCR reads again in MiXCR, with one record for every CDR3 protein. The sample lists roughly 350,000 distinct CDR3 sequences, about a sixth occurring once. This sample's time point: newly diagnosed GD, antithyroid drugs for less than 3 months. From PBMCs, RNA was extracted and then used to make the TCR library. The sample was also reused in another study, on T cells in Graves' hyperthyroidism and ophthalmopathy. From that report: In blood, most of the thyroid clonotypes expanded above 0.001 were also present.

The input for sequencing was peripheral blood mononuclear cells (PBMCs), taken at new diagnosis, from a patient treated with antithyroid drugs. The clonotype originates from a man in his forties or fifties with Graves disease.

CDR3 loop: CASSLGARGDSYEQYF. In nucleotides, the CDR3 is TGTGCCAGCTCCCTCGGGGCGAGGGGGGACTCCTACGAGCAGTACTTC. The V gene is TRBV18, the J gene TRBJ2-7; the D call may be TRBD1 or TRBD2 (6 bases each). The V end lost 6 bases, the J end lost 0 bases, and 18 bases lay between the germline ends. The CDR3 is 16 residues long. Germline V gene lookup returns CDR1 KGHSH and CDR2 LQKENI.